Sequencing of this TCR beta chain was carried out in a study of T-cell reconstitution after alpha-beta-depleted transplantation in children. Molecular barcoding with unique molecular identifiers was used for the TCRbeta library. MiXCR, applied by TCRdb to the PCR reads, yields one record per CDR3 protein. The data contain about 350,000 distinct CDR3 sequences, roughly 17% of them singletons. V lost 0 bases and J 3 bases, leaving 18 bases between the germline ends. The CDR3 runs to 17 residues. The germline V gene has CDR1 SQVTM and CDR2 ANQGSEA. This clonotype occurred a few times. Its cognate antigen is unknown. Notes on the study in general: Expanded graft clones, several hundred of them, were reportedly the source of alpha-beta T cells about two months after transplant.

The chain employs TRBV29-1 and TRBJ2-1; tentatively, D is TRBD1 (6 bases). This sample comprised PBMCs, mostly from graft donor cells, obtained 360 days after TCRalphabeta/CD19-depleted stem cell transplant. The receptor was derived from a male patient between 2 and 15 years old who had a stem cell transplant for acute lymphoblastic leukemia, so the T cells may come from the graft donor. In DNA, the CDR3 is TGCAGCGTTGAAGATAACAGGGTGGGTTTTTTCTACAATGAGCAGTTCTTC. It is translated as CSVEDNRVGFFYNEQFF.